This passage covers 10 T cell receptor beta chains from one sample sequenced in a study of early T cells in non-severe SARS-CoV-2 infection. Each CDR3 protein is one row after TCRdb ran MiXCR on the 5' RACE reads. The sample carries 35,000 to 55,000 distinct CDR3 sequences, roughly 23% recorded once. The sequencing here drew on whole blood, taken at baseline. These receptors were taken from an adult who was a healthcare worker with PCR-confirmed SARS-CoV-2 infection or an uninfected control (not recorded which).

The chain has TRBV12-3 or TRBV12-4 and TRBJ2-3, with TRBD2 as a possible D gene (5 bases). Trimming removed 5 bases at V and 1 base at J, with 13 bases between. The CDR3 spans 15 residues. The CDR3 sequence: CASSPWAGRTDTQYF. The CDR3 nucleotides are TGTGCCAGCAGTCCCTGGGCGGGTCGCACAGATACGCAGTATTTT.

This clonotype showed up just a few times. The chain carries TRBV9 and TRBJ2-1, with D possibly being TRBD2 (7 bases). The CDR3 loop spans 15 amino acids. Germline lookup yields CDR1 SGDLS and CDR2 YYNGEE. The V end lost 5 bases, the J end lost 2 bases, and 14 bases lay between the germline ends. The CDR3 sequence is CASSPRGATYNEQFF. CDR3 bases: TGTGCCAGCAGTCCCCGGGGGGCAACCTACAATGAGCAGTTCTTC.

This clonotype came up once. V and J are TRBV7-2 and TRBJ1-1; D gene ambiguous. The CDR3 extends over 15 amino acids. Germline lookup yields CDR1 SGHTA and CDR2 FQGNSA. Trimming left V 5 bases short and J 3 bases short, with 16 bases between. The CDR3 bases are TGTGCCAGCAGCCCCCGGGCCCGGGTGGACACTGAAGCTTTCTTT. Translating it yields CASSPRARVDTEAFF. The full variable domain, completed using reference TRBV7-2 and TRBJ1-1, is GAGVSQSPSNKVTEKGKDVELRCDPISGHTALYWYRQSLGQGLEFLIYFQGNSAPDKSGLPSDRFSAERTGGSVSTLTIQRTQQEDSAVYLCASSPRARVDTEAFFGQGTRLTVV.

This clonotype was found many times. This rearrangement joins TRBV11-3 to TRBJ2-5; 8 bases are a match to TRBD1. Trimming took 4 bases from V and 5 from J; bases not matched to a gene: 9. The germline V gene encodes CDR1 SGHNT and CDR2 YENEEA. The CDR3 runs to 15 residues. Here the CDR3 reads CASSCPDRVYETQYF. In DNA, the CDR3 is TGTGCCAGCAGCTGCCCGGACAGGGTCTATGAGACCCAGTACTTC.

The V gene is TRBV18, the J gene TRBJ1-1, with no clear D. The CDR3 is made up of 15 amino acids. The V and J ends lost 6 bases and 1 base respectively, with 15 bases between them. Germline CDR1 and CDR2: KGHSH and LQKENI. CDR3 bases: TGTGCCAGCTCCACCACGGAAACGGGGAACACTGAAGCTTTCTTT. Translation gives CASSTTETGNTEAFF.

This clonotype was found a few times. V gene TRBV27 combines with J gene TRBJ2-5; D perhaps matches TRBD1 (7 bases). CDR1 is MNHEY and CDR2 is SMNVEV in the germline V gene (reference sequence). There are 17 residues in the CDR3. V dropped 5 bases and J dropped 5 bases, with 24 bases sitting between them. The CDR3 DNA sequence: TGTGCCAGCAGTCCGGGACAGTACGGGACTTCGGGGGAGACCCAGTACTTC. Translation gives CASSPGQYGTSGETQYF.

CDR3 region: CASLGQGGGNQPQHF. CDR3 nucleotides: TGTGCCAGCTTGGGACAGGGAGGAGGCAATCAGCCCCAGCATTTT. The chain recombines TRBV6-6 with TRBJ1-5; 9 bases are shared with TRBD1. With 8 bases clipped from V and 2 bases from J, the junction kept 7 bases outside the gene matches. The CDR3 has 15 amino acids. Germline V gene data show CDR1 as MNHNY and CDR2 as SVGAGI (reference sequence).

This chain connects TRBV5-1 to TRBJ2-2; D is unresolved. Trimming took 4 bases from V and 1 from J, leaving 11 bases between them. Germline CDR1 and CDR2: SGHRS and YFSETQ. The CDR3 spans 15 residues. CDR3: CASSHSVQNTGELFF. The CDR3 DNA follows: TGCGCCAGCAGCCATTCAGTTCAGAACACCGGGGAGCTGTTTTTT. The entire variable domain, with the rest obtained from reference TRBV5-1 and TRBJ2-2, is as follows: KAGVTQTPRYLIKTRGQQVTLSCSPISGHRSVSWYQQTPGQGLQFLFEYFSETQRNKGNFPGRFSGRQFSNSRSEMNVSTLELGDSALYLCASSHSVQNTGELFFGEGSRLTVL.

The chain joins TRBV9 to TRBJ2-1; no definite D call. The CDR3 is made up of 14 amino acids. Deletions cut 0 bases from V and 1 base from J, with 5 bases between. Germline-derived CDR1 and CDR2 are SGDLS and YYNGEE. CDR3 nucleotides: TGTGCCAGCAGCGTAGGGCAGTCCTACAATGAGCAGTTCTTC. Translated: CASSVGQSYNEQFF.

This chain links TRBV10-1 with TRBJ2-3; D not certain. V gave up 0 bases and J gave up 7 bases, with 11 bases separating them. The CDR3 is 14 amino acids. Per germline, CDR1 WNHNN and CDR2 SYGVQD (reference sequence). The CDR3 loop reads CASSESRFPYTQYF. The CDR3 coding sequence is TGCGCCAGCAGTGAGTCGAGGTTCCCCTATACGCAGTATTTT.